The source of this TCR beta chain is a study of lymphopenia after photon versus proton radiotherapy. Findings of the study overall: Photon-treated patients lost naive T cells and TCR diversity; proton-treated stayed stable. Authors raise, but do not show, better survival with proton therapy.

The trim removed 4 bases at V and 4 bases at J, leaving 2 bases unmatched. Germline V gene data show CDR1 as SGHTA and CDR2 as FQGNSA. The CDR3 is made up of 13 amino acids. This clone appeared once. Its cognate antigen is unknown. Some clones are missing from TCRdb's copy, which holds only in-frame ones; the method was immunoSEQ multiplex PCR. The sample yields 40,000 or so clones, 85% seen once. Material: peripheral blood, obtained from a patient treated with photon-based radiotherapy. This chain joins TRBV7-2 and TRBJ1-2, with TRBD1 matching 8 bases. The sequence was collected from a man in his forties with gastric cancer. The CDR3 nucleotides read TGTGCCAGCAGCTCCGGACAGGGCTATGGCTACACCTTC. It specifies CASSSGQGYGYTF.